This T cell receptor (beta chain) originates from a study of T cell responses to AZD1222 COVID-19 vaccine. In the study overall: Pooled together were second doses at about 4 or about 12 weeks. Study findings and constraints: Only a handful of AZD1222 recipients tested seropositive at baseline. In the spike-specific TCR repertoire, nearly half reportedly target unmutated variant regions. Possibly, clonal diversity was underestimated; donors were largely white British and included more females.

On this clone: Its cognate antigen is unknown.

Assay: immunoSEQ multiplex PCR; the TCRdb copy retains only in-frame clones and omits some. The table records around 140,000 clones, 80% to 90% of them present only once. This sequence was found in an adult in good health. Specimen: peripheral blood, collected on day 0 of AZD1222 vaccination.

CDR3 nucleotides: TGCGCCAGCAGCTTGCAAATCGGGACGGTCAGTGGTGAGCAGTTCTTC. It translates to CASSLQIGTVSGEQFF. The rearrangement uses TRBV5-1 and TRBJ2-1, with D perhaps matching TRBD1 or TRBD2 (5 bases each). Germline CDR1 SGHRS, CDR2 YFSETQ. V was cut by 1 base and J by 9 bases, with 20 bases left in between. There are 16 residues in the CDR3. Drawing the rest from reference TRBV5-1 and TRBJ2-1, the complete variable domain is KAGVTQTPRYLIKTRGQQVTLSCSPISGHRSVSWYQQTPGQGLQFLFEYFSETQRNKGNFPGRFSGRQFSNSRSEMNVSTLELGDSALYLCASSLQIGTVSGEQFFGPGTRLTVL.